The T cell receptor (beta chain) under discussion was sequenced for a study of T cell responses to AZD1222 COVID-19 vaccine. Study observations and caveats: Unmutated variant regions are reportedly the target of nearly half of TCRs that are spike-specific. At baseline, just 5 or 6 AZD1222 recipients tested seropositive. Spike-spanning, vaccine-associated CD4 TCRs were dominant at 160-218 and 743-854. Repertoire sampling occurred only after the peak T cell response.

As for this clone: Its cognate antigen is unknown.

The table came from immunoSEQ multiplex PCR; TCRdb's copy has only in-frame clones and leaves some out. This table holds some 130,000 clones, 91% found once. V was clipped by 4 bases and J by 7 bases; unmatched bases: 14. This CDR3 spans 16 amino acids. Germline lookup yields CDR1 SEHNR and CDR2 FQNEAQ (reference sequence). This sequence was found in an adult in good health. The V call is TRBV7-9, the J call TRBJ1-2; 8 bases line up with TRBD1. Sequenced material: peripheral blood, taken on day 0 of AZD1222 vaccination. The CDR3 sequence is CASSSTQQGVGGGYTF. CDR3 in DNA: TGTGCCAGCAGCTCAACGCAACAGGGGGTTGGAGGTGGCTACACCTTC. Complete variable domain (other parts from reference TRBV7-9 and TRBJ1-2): DTGVSQNPRHKITKRGQNVTFRCDPISEHNRLYWYRQTLGQGPEFLTYFQNEAQLEKSRLLSDRFSAERPKGSFSTLEIQRTEQGDSAMYLCASSSTQQGVGGGYTFGSGTRLTVV.